Sequencing of this T cell receptor beta chain was carried out in a study of CD8+ T cells in alopecia areata. Sequencing relied on a cDNA template that was reverse transcribed from extracted RNA. Clones were sequenced by immunoSEQ multiplex PCR, and TCRdb holds only the in-frame ones, with some missing. The data contain 150,000 to 200,000 clones, 50% to 75% of them singletons. The CDR3 sequence is 16 residues long. After removal of 1 base from V and 7 bases from J, the junction contained 9 bases not matched to a gene. Germline lookup yields CDR1 MGHRA and CDR2 YSYEKL. The treatment denotes: oral pan-JAK inhibitor, 5-10 mg twice daily.

The sequence came from a human donor with alopecia areata. The material sequenced was CD4+ T cells sorted from blood, taken between weeks 55 and 65, from a patient treated with tofacitinib. The chain combines TRBV4-1 with TRBJ2-1; 8 positions agree with TRBD2. The CDR3 is CASSQGARAGGNEQFF. As DNA, the CDR3 is TGCGCCAGCAGCCAAGGTGCCAGGGCGGGGGGAAATGAGCAGTTCTTC.